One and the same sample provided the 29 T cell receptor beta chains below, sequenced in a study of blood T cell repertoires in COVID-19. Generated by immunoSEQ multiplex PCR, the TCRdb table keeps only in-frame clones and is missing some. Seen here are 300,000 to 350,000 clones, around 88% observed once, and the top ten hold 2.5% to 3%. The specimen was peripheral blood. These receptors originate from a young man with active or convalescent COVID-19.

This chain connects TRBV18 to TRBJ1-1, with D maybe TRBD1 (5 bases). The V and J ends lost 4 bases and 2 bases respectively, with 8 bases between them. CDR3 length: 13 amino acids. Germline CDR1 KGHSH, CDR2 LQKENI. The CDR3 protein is CASSQQDNTEAFF. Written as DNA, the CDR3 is TGTGCCAGCTCACAACAGGATAACACTGAAGCTTTCTTT. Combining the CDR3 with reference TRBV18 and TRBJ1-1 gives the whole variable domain NAGVMQNPRHLVRRRGQEARLRCSPMKGHSHVYWYRQLPEEGLKFMVYLQKENIIDESGMPKERFSAEFPKEGPSILRIQQVVRGDSAAYFCASSQQDNTEAFFGQGTRLTVV.

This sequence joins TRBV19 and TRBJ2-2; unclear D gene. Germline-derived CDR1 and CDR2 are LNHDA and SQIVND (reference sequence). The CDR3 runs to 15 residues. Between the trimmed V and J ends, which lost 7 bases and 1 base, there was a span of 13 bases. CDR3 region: CASTPGGMNTGELFF. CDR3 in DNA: TGTGCCAGTACCCCTGGCGGAATGAACACCGGGGAGCTGTTTTTT.

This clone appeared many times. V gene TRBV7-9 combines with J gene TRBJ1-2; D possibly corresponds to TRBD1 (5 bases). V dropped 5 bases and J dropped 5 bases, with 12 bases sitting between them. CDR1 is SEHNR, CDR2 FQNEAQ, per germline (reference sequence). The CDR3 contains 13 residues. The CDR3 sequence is CASSRMDTYGYTF. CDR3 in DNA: TGTGCCAGCAGCCGAATGGACACTTATGGCTACACCTTC.

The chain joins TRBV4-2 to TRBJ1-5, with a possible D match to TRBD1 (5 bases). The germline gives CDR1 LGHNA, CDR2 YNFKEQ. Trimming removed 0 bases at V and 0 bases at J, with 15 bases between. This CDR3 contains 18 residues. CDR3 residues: CASSQDARARYSNQPQHF. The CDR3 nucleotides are TGTGCCAGCAGCCAAGACGCCAGGGCAAGGTATAGCAATCAGCCCCAGCATTTT.

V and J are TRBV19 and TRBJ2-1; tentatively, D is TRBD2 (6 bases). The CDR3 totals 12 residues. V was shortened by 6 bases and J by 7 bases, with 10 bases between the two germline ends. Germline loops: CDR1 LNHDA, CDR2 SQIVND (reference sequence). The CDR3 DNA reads TGTGCCAGTAGACGACGGGGGAATGAGCAGTTCTTC. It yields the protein CASRRRGNEQFF.

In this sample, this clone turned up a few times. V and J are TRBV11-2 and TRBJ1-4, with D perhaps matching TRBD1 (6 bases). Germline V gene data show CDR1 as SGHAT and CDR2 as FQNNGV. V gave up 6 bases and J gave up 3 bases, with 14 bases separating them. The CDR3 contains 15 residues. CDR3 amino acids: CASRKEDSANEKLFF. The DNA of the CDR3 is TGTGCCAGCAGGAAAGAGGACAGTGCTAATGAAAAACTGTTTTTT.

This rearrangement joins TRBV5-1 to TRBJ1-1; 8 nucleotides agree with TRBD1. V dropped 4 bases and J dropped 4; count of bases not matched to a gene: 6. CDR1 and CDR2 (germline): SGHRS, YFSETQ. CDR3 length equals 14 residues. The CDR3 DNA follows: TGCGCCAGCAGCACAGCCCAGGGGGCCACTGAAGCTTTCTTT. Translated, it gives CASSTAQGATEAFF. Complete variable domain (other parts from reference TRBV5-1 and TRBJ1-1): KAGVTQTPRYLIKTRGQQVTLSCSPISGHRSVSWYQQTPGQGLQFLFEYFSETQRNKGNFPGRFSGRQFSNSRSEMNVSTLELGDSALYLCASSTAQGATEAFFGQGTRLTVV.

CDR3 loop: CASRIQGEGNQPQHF. CDR3 nucleotides: TGTGCCAGCAGAATACAGGGAGAGGGGAATCAGCCCCAGCATTTT. This rearrangement joins TRBV6-5 to TRBJ1-5, with TRBD1 as a possible D gene (6 bases). The CDR3 consists of 15 residues. Germline V gives CDR1 MNHEY, CDR2 SVGAGI. Deletions cut 6 bases from V and 4 bases from J, with 16 bases between.

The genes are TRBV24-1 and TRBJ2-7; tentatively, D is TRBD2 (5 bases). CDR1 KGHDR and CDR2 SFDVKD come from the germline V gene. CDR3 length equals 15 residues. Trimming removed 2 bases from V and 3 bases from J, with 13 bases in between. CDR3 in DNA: TGTGCCACCAGTGATTCATATGGACGGGACTACGAGCAGTACTTC. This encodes CATSDSYGRDYEQYF.

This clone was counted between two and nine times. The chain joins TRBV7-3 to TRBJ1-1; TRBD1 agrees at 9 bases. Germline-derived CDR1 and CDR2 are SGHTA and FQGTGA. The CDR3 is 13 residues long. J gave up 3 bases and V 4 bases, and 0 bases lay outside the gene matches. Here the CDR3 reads CASSWDRDTEAFF. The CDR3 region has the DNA TGTGCCAGCAGCTGGGACAGGGACACTGAAGCTTTCTTT. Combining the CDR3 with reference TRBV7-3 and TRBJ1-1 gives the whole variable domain GAGVSQTPSNKVTEKGKYVELRCDPISGHTALYWYRQSLGQGPEFLIYFQGTGAADDSGLPNDRFFAVRPEGSVSTLKIQRTERGDSAVYLCASSWDRDTEAFFGQGTRLTVV.

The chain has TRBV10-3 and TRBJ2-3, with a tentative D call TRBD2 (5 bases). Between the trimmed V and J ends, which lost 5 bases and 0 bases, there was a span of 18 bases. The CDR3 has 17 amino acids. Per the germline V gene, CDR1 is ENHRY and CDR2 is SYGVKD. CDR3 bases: TGTGCCATCAGTTACGCCCCGACTACCTCCAGCACAGATACGCAGTATTTT. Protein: CAISYAPTTSSTDTQYF.

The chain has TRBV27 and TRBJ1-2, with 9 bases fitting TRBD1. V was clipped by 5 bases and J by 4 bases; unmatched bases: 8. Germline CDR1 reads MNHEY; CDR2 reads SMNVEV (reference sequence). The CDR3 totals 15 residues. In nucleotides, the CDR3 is TGTGCCAGCAGTCCCCCGGGACAGGGAGCCTATGGCTACACCTTC. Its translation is CASSPPGQGAYGYTF.

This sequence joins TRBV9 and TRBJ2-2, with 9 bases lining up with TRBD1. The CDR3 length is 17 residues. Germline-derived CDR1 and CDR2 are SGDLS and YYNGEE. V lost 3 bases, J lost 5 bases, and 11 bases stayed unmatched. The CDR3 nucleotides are TGTGCCAGCAGCGAAGCGGGACAGGGAATATATACCGGGGAGCTGTTTTTT. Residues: CASSEAGQGIYTGELFF.

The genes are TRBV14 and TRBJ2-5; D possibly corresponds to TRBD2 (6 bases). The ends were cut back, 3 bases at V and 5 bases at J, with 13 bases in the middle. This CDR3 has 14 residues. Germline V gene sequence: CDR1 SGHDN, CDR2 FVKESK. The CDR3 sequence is CASSHYSAGETQYF. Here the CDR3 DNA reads TGTGCCAGCAGCCATTACAGCGCGGGGGAGACCCAGTACTTC.

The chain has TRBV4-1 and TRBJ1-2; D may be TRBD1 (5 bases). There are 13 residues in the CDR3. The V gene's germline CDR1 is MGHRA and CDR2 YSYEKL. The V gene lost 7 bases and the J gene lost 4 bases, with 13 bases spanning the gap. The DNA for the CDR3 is TGCGCCAGCATGAACCCCGGGGGCTATGGCTACACCTTC. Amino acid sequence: CASMNPGGYGYTF.

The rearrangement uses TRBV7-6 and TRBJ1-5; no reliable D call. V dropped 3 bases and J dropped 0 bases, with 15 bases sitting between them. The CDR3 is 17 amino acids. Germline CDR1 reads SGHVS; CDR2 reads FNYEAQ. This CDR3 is CASSFGIGFYSNQPQHF. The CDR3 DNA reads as TGTGCCAGCAGCTTTGGTATCGGGTTTTATAGCAATCAGCCCCAGCATTTT.

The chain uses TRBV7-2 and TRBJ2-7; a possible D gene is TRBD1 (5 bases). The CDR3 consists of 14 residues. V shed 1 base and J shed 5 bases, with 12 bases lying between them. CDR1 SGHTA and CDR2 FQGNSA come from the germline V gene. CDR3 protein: CASSLGVGVDEQYF. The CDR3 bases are TGTGCCAGCAGCTTAGGGGTAGGGGTTGACGAGCAGTACTTC.

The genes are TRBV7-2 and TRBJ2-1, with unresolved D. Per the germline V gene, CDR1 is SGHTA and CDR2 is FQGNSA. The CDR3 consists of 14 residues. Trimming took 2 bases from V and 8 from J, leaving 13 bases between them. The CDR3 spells CASSLSTAYDEQFF. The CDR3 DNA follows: TGTGCCAGCAGCTTAAGTACAGCTTATGATGAGCAGTTCTTC.

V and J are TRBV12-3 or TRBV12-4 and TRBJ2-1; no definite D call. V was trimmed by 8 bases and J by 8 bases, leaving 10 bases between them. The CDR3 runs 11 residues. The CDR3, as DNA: TGTGCCAGCGGAACCGGAGATGAGCAGTTCTTC. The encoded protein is CASGTGDEQFF.

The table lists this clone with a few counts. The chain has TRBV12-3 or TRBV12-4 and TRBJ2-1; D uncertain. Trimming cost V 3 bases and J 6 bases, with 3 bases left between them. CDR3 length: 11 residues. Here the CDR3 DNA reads TGTGCCAGCAGTTTCTTCAATGAGCAGTTCTTC. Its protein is CASSFFNEQFF.

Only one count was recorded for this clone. CDR3: CASSRNGPGQGNTDTQYF. DNA of the CDR3: TGTGCCAGCAGCCGTAATGGACCGGGACAGGGAAACACAGATACGCAGTATTTT. This chain connects TRBV7-9 to TRBJ2-3; 9 bases fit TRBD1. Germline V gene lookup returns CDR1 SEHNR and CDR2 FQNEAQ (reference sequence). V dropped 5 bases and J dropped 2; count of bases not matched to a gene: 14. The CDR3 contains 18 residues.

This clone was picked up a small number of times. CDR3 bases: TGCGCCAGCAGCCAAGGACTAGCGGAGACCCAGTACTTC. Its translation is CASSQGLAETQYF. The J gene is TRBJ2-5, the V gene TRBV4-1, with 8 bases identical to TRBD2. The V gene's germline CDR1 is MGHRA and CDR2 YSYEKL. Unmatched junction bases numbered 0, after V lost 1 base and J lost 5 bases. The CDR3 covers 13 residues.

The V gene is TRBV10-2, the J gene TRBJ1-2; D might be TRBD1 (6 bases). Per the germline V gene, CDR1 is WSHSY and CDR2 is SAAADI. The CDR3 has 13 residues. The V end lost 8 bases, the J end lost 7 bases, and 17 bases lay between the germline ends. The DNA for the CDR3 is TGCGCCAGCTCGACAGGCGTTCGAGGTGGCTACACCTTC. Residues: CASSTGVRGGYTF.

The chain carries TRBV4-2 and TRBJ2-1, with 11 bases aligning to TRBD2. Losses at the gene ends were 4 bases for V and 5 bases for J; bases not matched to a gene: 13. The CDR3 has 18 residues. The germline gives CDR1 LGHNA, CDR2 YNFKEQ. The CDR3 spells CASSLTLLAGGRNNEQFF. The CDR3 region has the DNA TGTGCCAGCAGCCTAACGCTCTTAGCGGGAGGGAGGAACAATGAGCAGTTCTTC.

CDR3 in amino acids: CASSLQGDEQFF. Written as DNA, the CDR3 is TGTGCCAGCAGCCTTCAGGGCGATGAGCAGTTCTTC. V and J are TRBV11-2 and TRBJ2-1, with D possibly being TRBD1 (5 bases). The CDR3 covers 12 residues. From germline, CDR1 is SGHAT and CDR2 FQNNGV. Trimming stripped 5 bases from V and 8 bases from J, with 10 bases between.

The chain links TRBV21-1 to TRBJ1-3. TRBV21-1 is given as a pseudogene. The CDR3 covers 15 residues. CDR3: CARIRVVVSGNTIYF. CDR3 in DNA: TGTGCCAGAATTAGAGTCGTGGTGTCTGGAAACACCATATATTTT.

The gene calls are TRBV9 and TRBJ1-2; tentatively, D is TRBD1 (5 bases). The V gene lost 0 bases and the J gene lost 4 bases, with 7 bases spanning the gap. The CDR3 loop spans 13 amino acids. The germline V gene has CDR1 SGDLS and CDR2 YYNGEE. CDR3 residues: CASSVVGGYGYTF. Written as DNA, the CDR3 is TGTGCCAGCAGCGTAGTGGGGGGCTATGGCTACACCTTC.

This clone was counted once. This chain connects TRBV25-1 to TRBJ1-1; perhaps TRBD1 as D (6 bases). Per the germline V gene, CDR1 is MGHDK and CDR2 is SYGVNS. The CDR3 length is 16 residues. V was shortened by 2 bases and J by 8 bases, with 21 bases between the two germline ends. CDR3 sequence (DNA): TGTGCCAGCAGTGAACTGACCTGGGGGCACCCTACCGAAGCTTTCTTT. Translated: CASSELTWGHPTEAFF. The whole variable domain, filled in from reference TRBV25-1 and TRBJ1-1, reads EADIYQTPRYLVIGTGKKITLECSQTMGHDKMYWYQQDPGMELHLIHYSYGVNSTEKGDLSSESTVSRIRTEHFPLTLESARPSHTSQYLCASSELTWGHPTEAFFGQGTRLTVV.

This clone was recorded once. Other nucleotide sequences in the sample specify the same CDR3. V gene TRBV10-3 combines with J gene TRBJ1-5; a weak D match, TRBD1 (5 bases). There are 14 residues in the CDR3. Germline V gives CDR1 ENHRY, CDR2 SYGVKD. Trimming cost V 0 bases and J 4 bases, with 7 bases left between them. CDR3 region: CAISESTVNQPQHF. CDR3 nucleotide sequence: TGTGCCATCAGTGAGTCGACAGTTAATCAGCCCCAGCATTTT.